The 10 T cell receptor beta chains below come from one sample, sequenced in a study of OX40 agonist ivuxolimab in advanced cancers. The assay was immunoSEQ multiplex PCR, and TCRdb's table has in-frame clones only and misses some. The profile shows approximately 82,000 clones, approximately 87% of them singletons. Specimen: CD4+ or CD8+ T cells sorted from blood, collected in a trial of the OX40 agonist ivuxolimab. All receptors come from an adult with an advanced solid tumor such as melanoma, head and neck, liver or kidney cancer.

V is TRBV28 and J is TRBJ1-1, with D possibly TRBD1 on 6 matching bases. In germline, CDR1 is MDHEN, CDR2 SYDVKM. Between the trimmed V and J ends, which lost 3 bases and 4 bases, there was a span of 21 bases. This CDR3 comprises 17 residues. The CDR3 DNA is TGTGCCAGCAGTTTTCAGGCCCCACAGGGATGGGGCACTGAAGCTTTCTTT. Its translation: CASSFQAPQGWGTEAFF.

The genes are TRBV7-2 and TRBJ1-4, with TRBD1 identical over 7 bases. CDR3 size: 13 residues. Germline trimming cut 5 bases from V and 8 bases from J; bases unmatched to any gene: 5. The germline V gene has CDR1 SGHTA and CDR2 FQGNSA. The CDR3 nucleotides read TGTGCCAGCAGCGTCCCGGGACAGGAAAAACTGTTTTTT. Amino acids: CASSVPGQEKLFF.

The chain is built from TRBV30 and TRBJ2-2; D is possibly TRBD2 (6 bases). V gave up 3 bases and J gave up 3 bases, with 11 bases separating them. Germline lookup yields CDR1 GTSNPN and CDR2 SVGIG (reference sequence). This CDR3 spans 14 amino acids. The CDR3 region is CAWRRGDYTGELFF. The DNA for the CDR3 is TGTGCCTGGAGGCGGGGAGATTACACCGGGGAGCTGTTTTTT.

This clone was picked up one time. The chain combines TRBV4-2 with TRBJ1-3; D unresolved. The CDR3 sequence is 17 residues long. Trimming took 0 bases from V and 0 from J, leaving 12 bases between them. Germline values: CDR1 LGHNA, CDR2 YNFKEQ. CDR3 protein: CASSQETALDSGNTIYF. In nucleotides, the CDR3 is TGTGCCAGCAGCCAAGAAACAGCCTTGGACTCTGGAAACACCATATATTTT.

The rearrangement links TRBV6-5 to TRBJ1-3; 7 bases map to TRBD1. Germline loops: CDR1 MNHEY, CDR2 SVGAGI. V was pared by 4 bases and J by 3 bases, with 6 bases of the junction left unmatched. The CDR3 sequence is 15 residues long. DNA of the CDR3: TGTGCCAGCAGTTCACAGGGGTGGATTGGAAACACCATATATTTT. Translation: CASSSQGWIGNTIYF.

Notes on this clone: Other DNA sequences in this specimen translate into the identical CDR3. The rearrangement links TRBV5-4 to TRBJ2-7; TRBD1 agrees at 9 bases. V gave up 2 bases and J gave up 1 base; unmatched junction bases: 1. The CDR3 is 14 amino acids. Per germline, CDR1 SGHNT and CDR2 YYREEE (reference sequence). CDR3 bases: TGTGCCAGCAGCTTTGACAGGGGGTCCTACGAGCAGTACTTC. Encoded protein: CASSFDRGSYEQYF.

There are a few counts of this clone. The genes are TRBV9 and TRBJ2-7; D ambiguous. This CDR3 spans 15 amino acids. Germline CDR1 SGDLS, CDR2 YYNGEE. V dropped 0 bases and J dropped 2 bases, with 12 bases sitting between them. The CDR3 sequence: CASSVVPTGTYEQYF. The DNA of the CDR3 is TGTGCCAGCAGCGTAGTCCCCACCGGTACCTACGAGCAGTACTTC. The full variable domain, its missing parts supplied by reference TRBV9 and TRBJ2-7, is DSGVTQTPKHLITATGQRVTLRCSPRSGDLSVYWYQQSLDQGLQFLIQYYNGEERAKGNILERFSAQQFPDLHSELNLSSLELGDSALYFCASSVVPTGTYEQYFGPGTRLTVT.

The CDR3 DNA reads TGTGCCAGCAACCCGTCCCGAGATACGCAGTATTTT. Translated, it gives CASNPSRDTQYF. The chain uses TRBV2 and TRBJ2-3; no definite D call. The V end was cut by 7 bases, the J end by 5 bases, with 10 bases between. The germline gives CDR1 SNHLY, CDR2 FYNNEI. The CDR3 totals 12 residues.

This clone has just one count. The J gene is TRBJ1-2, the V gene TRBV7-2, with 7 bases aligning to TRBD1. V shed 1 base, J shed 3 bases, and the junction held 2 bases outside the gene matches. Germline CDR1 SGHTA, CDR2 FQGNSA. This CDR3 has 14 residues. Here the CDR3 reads CASSLGQGDYGYTF. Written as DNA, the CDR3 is TGTGCCAGCAGCTTAGGGCAGGGGGACTATGGCTACACCTTC. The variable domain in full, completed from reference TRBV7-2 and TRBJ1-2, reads GAGVSQSPSNKVTEKGKDVELRCDPISGHTALYWYRQSLGQGLEFLIYFQGNSAPDKSGLPSDRFSAERTGGSVSTLTIQRTQQEDSAVYLCASSLGQGDYGYTFGSGTRLTVV.

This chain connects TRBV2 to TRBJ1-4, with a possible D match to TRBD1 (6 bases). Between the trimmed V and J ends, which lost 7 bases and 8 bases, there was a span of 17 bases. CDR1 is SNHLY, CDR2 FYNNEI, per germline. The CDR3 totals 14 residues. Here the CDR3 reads CASKGQGTREKLFF. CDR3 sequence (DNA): TGTGCCAGCAAGGGTCAGGGGACTAGGGAAAAACTGTTTTTT. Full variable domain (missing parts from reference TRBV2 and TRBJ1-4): EPEVTQTPSHQVTQMGQEVILRCVPISNHLYFYWYRQILGQKVEFLVSFYNNEISEKSEIFDDQFSVERPDGSNFTLKIRSTKLEDSAMYFCASKGQGTREKLFFGSGTQLSVL.